The 3 T cell receptor beta chains below all came from one sample that was sequenced in a study of cytomegalovirus exposure and HLA in healthy donors. The PCR used 60 Vbeta and 13 Jbeta primers. Profiling relied on immunoSEQ multiplex PCR, and the TCRdb table lists in-frame clones only, not all of them. Found here are some 100,000 clones, 70% to 80% of them singletons; the top ten hold approximately 2.5%. Sequencing was carried out using PBMCs. These TCRs come from a female donor in good health and CMV-seronegative.

The genes are TRBV10-3 and TRBJ2-1; TRBD2 agrees at 12 bases. After removal of 10 bases from V and 8 bases from J, the junction contained 9 bases not matched to a gene. CDR3 length equals 14 residues. CDR1 and CDR2 (germline): ENHRY, SYGVKD. The CDR3 is CATLPASGGDEQFF. DNA for the CDR3: TGTGCCACCCTCCCGGCTAGCGGGGGGGATGAGCAGTTCTTC.

The CDR3 nucleotides read TGTGCCAGCTCACCAGGTAGGGACAGGTACTCCTACGAGCAGTACTTC. Protein: CASSPGRDRYSYEQYF. This chain links TRBV18 with TRBJ2-7, with TRBD1 matching over 8 bases. V lost 2 bases, J lost 0 bases, and 6 bases stayed unmatched. The CDR3 contains 16 residues. From germline, CDR1 is KGHSH and CDR2 LQKENI.

This CDR3 reads CASSPLASSYNEQFF. CDR3 bases: TGTGCCAGCTCACCACTGGCCAGCTCCTACAATGAGCAGTTCTTC. The chain is built from TRBV18 and TRBJ2-1; D is ambiguous. The germline V and J ends were trimmed by 1 base and 0 bases, with 7 bases remaining between them. The germline V gene has CDR1 KGHSH and CDR2 LQKENI. This CDR3 is 15 amino acids long.